One T cell receptor (beta chain) is described in this entry. Its antigen remains unidentified. Just one base apart from a much larger clone, this may be a read error. One entry per CDR3 protein, called by TCRdb with MiXCR from the reads. Altogether approximately 16,000 distinct CDR3 sequences are present, roughly 21% being singletons, with the ten largest covering approximately 11%. The data originate from a study of liver allograft versus peripheral blood T cells. Overall study: Within transplanted livers, the T cell receptor repertoires were examined and compared against the repertoires present in the peripheral blood of liver transplant recipients. Study-wide findings and caveats: Peripheral blood reportedly held T cell receptor repertoires that differed from those inside liver allografts.

The CDR3 consists of 15 residues. Germline lookup yields CDR1 MNHEY and CDR2 SVGEGT. The rearrangement uses TRBV6-2 or TRBV6-3 and TRBJ2-3; D not resolved. The J call may not be correct, given that the DNA end is closer to TRBJ1-5. The sequence was collected from a human patient who had a liver transplant. The graft donor may have contributed some T cells. In DNA, the CDR3 is TGTGCCAGCAGTAGGACTAGCGGGAGTAGGGATACGCAGCATTTT. Amino acids: CASSRTSGSRDTQHF.